The TCR beta chain under discussion was sequenced for a study of regulatory T cells in long-lasting Graves disease. Study-wide context: Graves' patients, newly diagnosed, had taken antithyroid drugs under 3 months. Overall study results and limits: TCR diversity was lower in persistent Graves' patients (versus newly diagnosed ones).

This clonotype was detected many times. The antigen is undetermined. J gave up 3 bases and V 5 bases, and 6 bases lay outside the gene matches. The CDR3 runs to 15 residues. CDR1 is MNHNS and CDR2 is SASEGT in the germline V gene. Noted time point: newly diagnosed GD, antithyroid drugs for less than 3 months. Extracted RNA from PBMCs served as the source of the TCR library. Arm-PCR of CDR3 regions and iRepertoire HTBI primers were the basis on which TCR beta libraries were built. TCRdb passed the multiplex PCR reads through MiXCR, listing each CDR3 protein once. The data hold 550,000 or so distinct CDR3 sequences, with more than 10% observed a single time. The same sample was also studied in work on T cells in Graves' hyperthyroidism and ophthalmopathy. That source adds: Primed by the HTBI set, a first-round RT-PCR was run on the TCR CDR3. Blood also contained most expanded thyroid clonotypes above 0.001.

The chain uses TRBV6-1 and TRBJ2-1; 8 bases are shared with TRBD2. This sample comprised peripheral blood mononuclear cells (PBMCs), obtained at new diagnosis, from a patient treated with antithyroid drugs. The sequence came from a woman aged 25 to 45 with Graves disease. Here the CDR3 reads CASSSRTSIYNEQFF. The CDR3 nucleotides are TGTGCCAGCAGTAGTCGGACTAGCATCTACAATGAGCAGTTCTTC.